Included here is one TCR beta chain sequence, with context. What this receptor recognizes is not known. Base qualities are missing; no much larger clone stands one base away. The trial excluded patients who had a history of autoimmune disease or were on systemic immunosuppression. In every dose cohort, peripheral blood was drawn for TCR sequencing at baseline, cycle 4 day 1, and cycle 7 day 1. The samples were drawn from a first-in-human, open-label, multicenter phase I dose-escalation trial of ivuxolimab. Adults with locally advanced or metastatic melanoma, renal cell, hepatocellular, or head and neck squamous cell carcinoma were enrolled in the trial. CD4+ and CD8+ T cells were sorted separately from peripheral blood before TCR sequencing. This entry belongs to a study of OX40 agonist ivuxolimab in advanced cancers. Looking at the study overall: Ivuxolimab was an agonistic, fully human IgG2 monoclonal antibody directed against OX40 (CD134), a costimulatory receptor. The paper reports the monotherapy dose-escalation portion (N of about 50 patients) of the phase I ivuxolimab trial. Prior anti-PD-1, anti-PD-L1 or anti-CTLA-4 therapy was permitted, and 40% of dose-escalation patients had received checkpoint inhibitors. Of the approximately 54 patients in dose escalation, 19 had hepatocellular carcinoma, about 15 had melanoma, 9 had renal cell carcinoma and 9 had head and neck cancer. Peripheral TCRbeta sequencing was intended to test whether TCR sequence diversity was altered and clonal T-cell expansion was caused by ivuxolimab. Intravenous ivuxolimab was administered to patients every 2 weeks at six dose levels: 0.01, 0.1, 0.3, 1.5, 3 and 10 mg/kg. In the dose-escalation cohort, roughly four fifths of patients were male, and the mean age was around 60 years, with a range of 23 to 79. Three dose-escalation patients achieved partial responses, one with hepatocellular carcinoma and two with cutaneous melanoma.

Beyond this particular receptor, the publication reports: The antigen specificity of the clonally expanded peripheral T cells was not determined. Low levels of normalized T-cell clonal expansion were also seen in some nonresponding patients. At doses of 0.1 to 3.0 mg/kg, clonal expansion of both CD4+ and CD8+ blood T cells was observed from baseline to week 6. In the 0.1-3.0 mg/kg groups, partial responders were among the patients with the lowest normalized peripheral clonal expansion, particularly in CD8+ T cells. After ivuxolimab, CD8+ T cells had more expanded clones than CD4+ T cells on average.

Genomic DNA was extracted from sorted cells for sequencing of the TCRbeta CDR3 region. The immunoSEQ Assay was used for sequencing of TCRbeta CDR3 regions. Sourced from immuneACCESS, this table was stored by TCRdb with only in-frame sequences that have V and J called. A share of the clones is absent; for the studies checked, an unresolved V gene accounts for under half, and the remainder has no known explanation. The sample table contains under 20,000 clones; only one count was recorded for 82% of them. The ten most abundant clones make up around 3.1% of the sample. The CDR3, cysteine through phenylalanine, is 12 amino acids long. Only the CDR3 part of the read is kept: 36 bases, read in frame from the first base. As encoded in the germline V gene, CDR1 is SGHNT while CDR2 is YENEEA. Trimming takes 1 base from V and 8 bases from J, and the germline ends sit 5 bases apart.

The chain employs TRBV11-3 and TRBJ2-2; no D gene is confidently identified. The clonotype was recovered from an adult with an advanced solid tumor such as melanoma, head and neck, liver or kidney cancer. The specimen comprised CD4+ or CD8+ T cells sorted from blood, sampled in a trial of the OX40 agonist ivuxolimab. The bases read TGTGCCAGCAGCTTAGTTGAGGGGGAGCTGTTTTTT. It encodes CASSLVEGELFF.